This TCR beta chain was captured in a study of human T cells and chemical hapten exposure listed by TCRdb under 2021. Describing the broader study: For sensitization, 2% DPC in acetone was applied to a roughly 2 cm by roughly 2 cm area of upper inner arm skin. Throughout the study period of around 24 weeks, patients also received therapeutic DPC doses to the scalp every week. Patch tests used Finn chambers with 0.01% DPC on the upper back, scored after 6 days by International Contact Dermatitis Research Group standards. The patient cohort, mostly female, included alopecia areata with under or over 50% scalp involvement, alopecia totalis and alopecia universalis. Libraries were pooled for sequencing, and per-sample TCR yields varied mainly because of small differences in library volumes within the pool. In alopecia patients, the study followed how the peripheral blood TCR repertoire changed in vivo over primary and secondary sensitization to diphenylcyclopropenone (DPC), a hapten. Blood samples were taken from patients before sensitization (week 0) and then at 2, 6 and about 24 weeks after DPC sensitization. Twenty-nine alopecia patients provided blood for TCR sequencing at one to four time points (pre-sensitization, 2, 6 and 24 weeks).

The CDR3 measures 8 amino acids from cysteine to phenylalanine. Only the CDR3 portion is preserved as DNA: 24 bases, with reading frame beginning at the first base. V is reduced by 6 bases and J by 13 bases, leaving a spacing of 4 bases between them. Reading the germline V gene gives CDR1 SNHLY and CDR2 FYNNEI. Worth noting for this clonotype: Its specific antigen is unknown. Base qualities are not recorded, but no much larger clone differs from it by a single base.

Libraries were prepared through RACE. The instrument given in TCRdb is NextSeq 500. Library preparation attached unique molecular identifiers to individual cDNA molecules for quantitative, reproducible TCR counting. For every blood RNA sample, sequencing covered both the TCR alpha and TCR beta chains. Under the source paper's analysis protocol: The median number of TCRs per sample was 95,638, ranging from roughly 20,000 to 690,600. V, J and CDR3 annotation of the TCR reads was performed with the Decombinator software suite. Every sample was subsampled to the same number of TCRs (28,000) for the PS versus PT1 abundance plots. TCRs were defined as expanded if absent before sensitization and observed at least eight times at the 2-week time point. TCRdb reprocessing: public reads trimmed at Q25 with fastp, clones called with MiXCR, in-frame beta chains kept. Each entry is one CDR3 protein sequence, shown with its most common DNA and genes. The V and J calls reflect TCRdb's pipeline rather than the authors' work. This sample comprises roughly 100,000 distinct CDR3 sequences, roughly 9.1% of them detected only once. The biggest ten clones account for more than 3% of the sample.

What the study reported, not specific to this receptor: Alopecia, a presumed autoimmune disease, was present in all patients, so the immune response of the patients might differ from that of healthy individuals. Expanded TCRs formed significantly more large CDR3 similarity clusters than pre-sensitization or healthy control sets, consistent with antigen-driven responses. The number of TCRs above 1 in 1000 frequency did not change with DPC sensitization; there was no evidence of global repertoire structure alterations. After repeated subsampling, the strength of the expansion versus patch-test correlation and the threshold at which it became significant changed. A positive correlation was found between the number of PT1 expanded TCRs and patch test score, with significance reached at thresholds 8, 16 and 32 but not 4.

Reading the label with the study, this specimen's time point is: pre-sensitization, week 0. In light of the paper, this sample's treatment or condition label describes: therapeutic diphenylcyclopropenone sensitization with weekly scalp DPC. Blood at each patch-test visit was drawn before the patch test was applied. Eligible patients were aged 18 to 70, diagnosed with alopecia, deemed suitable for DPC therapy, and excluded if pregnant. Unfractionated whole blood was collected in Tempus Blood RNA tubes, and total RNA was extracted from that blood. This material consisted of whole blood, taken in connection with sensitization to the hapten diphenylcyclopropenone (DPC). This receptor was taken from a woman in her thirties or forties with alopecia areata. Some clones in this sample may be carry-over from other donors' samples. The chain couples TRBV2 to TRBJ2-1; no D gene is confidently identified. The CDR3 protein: CASSGQFF. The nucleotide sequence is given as TGTGCCAGCAGCGGTCAGTTCTTC.